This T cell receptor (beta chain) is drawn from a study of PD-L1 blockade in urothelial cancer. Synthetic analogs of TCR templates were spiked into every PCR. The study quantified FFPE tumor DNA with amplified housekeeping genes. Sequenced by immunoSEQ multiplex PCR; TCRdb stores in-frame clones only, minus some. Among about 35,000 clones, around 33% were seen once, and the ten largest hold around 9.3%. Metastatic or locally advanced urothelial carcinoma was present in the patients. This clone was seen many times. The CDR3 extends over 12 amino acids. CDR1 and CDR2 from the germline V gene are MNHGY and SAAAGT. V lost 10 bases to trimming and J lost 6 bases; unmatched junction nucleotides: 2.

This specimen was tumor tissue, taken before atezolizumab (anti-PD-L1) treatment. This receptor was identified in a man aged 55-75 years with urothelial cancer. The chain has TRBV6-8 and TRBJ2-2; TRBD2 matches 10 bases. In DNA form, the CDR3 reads TGTGCCATCAGCGGGGGGGCCGGGGAGCTGTTTTTT. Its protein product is CAISGGAGELFF.